This TCR beta chain was recovered during a study of beta chain features in type 1 diabetes. Findings and limits, study-wide: The study found moderately but significantly shorter TCRB CDR3s in all four CD4+ subsets of Type 1 diabetes patients. In these data, an HLA type influence on TCRB rearrangement remained unresolved. There were fewer insertions and more deletions at the VDJ junctions of type 1 diabetes patients.

A CD45RO/CCR7/CD25/CD127/CD95/CD27 panel sorted naive, central memory, regulatory and stem cell-like memory CD4+ cells. Expressed TCRB transcripts were sequenced after all isolated RNA was converted to cDNA. The protocol was immunoSEQ multiplex PCR, while the TCRdb copy is restricted to in-frame clones and leaves out a portion. The sample holds 330,000 or so clones, around 19% seen once. Turning to this clone: As yet, its antigen is unknown.

The TCR was taken from a woman between 18 and 29 years old in good health. The sequenced material came from naive CD4+ T cells from blood.

The CDR3 DNA follows: TGCGCCAGCAGTTTCGAAGAGACCCAGTACTTC. It encodes CASSFEETQYF. The chain combines TRBV5-1 with TRBJ2-5; no reliable D call. The CDR3 is 11 amino acids. V was trimmed by 5 bases and J by 3 bases, leaving 5 bases between them. Germline values: CDR1 SGHRS, CDR2 YFSETQ.